The 29 T cell receptor beta chains presented below share a single source sample, sequenced in a study of CD8+CD57+ T cells in acquired aplastic anemia listed by TCRdb under 2018. The instrument was an Illumina HiSeq 2000. Genomic DNA served as template for TCR beta VDJ combination and CDR3 sequence profiling. TCRdb trimmed public reads at Q25 via fastp, called clones via MiXCR and kept in-frame beta chains. Every entry covers one CDR3 protein and lists the most common genes and DNA from its rows. This sample comprises 75,000 to 90,000 distinct CDR3 sequences, approximately 46% of them detected only once. 66% of the sample goes to the ten largest clones. Source material: sorted CD4+, CD8+, or CD8+CD57+ T cells (not recorded which) from PBMCs. All receptors derive from a human donor in good health, serving as a control.

This clonotype has only a few counts. The rearrangement links TRBV12-3 or TRBV12-4 to TRBJ1-1, with a possible D match to TRBD1 (6 bases). V shed 7 bases and J shed 1 base, with 13 bases lying between them. The CDR3 spans 14 residues. The CDR3 protein is CASITGLGNTEAFF. In DNA, the CDR3 is TGTGCCAGCATAACAGGGTTGGGGAACACTGAAGCTTTCTTT.

The chain links TRBV7-2 to TRBJ2-5, with D unclear. Trimming took off 2 bases at V and 2 bases at J, with 6 bases between the two ends. This CDR3 is 13 amino acids long. CDR1 SGHTA and CDR2 FQGNSA come from the germline V gene. CDR3 sequence reads: CASSLQQQETQYF. In nucleotides, the CDR3 is TGTGCCAGCAGCTTACAACAACAAGAGACCCAGTACTTC.

The chain recombines TRBV15 with TRBJ2-5; 12 nucleotides line up with TRBD1. The germline V gene encodes CDR1 LNHNV and CDR2 YYDKDF (reference sequence). This CDR3 is built from 16 residues. V trimming: 1 base; J trimming: 5 bases; junction bases outside the gene matches: 5. The CDR3 nucleotides read TGTGCCACCAGCAGAGGGGACAGGGGGCTGGGGGAGACCCAGTACTTC. It is translated as CATSRGDRGLGETQYF.

The chain joins TRBV6-5 to TRBJ2-2; no clear D gene. The CDR3 extends over 14 amino acids. Trimming cost V 0 bases and J 2 bases, with 4 bases left between them. Germline CDR1 MNHEY, CDR2 SVGAGI. CDR3 sequence reads: CASSYSGNTGELFF. In DNA, the CDR3 is TGTGCCAGCAGTTACTCAGGCAACACCGGGGAGCTGTTTTTT.

The rearrangement uses TRBV4-1 and TRBJ1-1, with D maybe TRBD1 (5 bases). The CDR3 is 15 residues long. V was trimmed by 4 bases and J by 2 bases, leaving 14 bases between them. The germline V gene encodes CDR1 MGHRA and CDR2 YSYEKL. Written as DNA, the CDR3 is TGCGCCAGCAGCCCCCCTAGGGACCTTAACACTGAAGCTTTCTTT. Amino acids: CASSPPRDLNTEAFF.

This clonotype was observed a few times. It may be a read error: a sequence one base away is much more abundant. The chain links TRBV9 to TRBJ2-7; D is ambiguous. Germline CDR1 SGDLS, CDR2 YYNGEE. V lost 5 bases and J 3 bases, leaving 6 bases between the germline ends. This CDR3 has 11 amino acids. CDR3 nucleotides: TGTGCCAGCAGTTACGACTACGAGCAGTACTTC. Amino acid sequence: CASSYDYEQYF.

The chain combines TRBV30 with TRBJ1-2, with 9 nucleotides matching TRBD1. The CDR3 covers 11 residues. After removal of 3 bases from V and 12 bases from J, the junction contained 5 bases not matched to a gene. Per germline, CDR1 GTSNPN and CDR2 SVGIG (reference sequence). In DNA, the CDR3 is TGTGCCTGGAGCGCCGGGACAGGGAACACCTTC. Amino acid sequence: CAWSAGTGNTF.

The chain links TRBV7-2 to TRBJ2-7; D unclear. Trimming removed 5 bases at V and 1 base at J, with 12 bases between. This CDR3 spans 14 amino acids. Germline lookup yields CDR1 SGHTA and CDR2 FQGNSA. The CDR3 DNA reads TGTGCCAGCAGCCCCGATCGTTTATCCTACGAGCAGTACTTC. This codes for CASSPDRLSYEQYF.

This clonotype has a handful of counts. A read error is possible here, since a much larger clone lies one base away. The chain carries TRBV20-1 and TRBJ1-1, with TRBD1 matching 8 bases. There are 15 residues in the CDR3. Per the germline V gene, CDR1 is DFQATT and CDR2 is SNEGSKA (reference sequence). DNA of the CDR3: TGCAGTGCTAGATCGGACAGGGACCTGAACACTGAAGCTTCCTTT. It yields the protein CSARSDRDLNTEASF.

The chain couples TRBV20-1 to TRBJ2-7; 8 bases are a match to TRBD1. The CDR3 loop spans 15 amino acids. V gave up 0 bases and J gave up 3 bases; unmatched junction bases: 7. Germline V gene lookup returns CDR1 DFQATT and CDR2 SNEGSKA (reference sequence). Here the CDR3 reads CSARDWQGARYEQYF. The CDR3 region has the DNA TGCAGTGCTAGAGATTGGCAGGGGGCGCGCTACGAGCAGTACTTC.

V usage is TRBV2 and J usage is TRBJ1-2; D is uncertain. Germline V gives CDR1 SNHLY, CDR2 FYNNEI. The V end was cut by 7 bases, the J end by 8 bases, with 8 bases between. This CDR3 spans 10 amino acids. The CDR3 nucleotides are TGTGCCAGCAAGGGTGAGGGCTACACCTTC. This codes for CASKGEGYTF.

The gene calls are TRBV9 and TRBJ2-7; D is perhaps TRBD2 (6 bases). CDR3 size: 14 residues. Germline CDR1 reads SGDLS; CDR2 reads YYNGEE. V lost 3 bases, J lost 4 bases, and 14 bases lay in between. The CDR3, as DNA: TGTGCCAGCAGCGCGATTGGGGGGTTTTACGAGCAGTACTTC. Residues: CASSAIGGFYEQYF.

This clonotype was observed once. The chain links TRBV2 to TRBJ2-7; D possibly corresponds to TRBD1 (6 bases). The CDR3 runs to 13 residues. CDR1 and CDR2 from the germline V gene are SNHLY and FYNNEI. V was pared by 7 bases and J by 0 bases, with 10 bases between. CDR3 amino acids: CASMVGASYEQYF. In DNA form, the CDR3 reads TGTGCCAGCATGGTGGGGGCCTCCTACGAGCAGTACTTC.

This sequence joins TRBV2 and TRBJ1-2; a possible D gene is TRBD1 (5 bases). The CDR3 is 14 residues long. V was pared by 1 base and J by 7 bases, with 13 bases between. Germline V gives CDR1 SNHLY, CDR2 FYNNEI. In DNA, the CDR3 is TGTGCCAGCAGTGAAGAGCTAGCGGGGGGTGGCTACACCTTC. Amino acids: CASSEELAGGGYTF.

This clonotype was counted at least ten times. The chain links TRBV9 to TRBJ2-2, with TRBD1 as a possible D gene (5 bases). From germline, CDR1 is SGDLS and CDR2 YYNGEE. The length of the CDR3 is 13 residues. Trimming took 2 bases from V and 7 from J, leaving 9 bases between them. For the CDR3, the DNA is TGTGCCAGCAGCGTCTCGACAGACGGGGAGCTGTTTTTT. This encodes CASSVSTDGELFF.

This clonotype was recorded many times. V usage is TRBV7-2 and J usage is TRBJ2-3; D tentatively fits TRBD1 or TRBD2 (5 bases each). The V gene lost 4 bases and the J gene lost 3 bases, with 8 bases spanning the gap. The CDR3 loop spans 13 amino acids. Germline-derived CDR1 and CDR2 are SGHTA and FQGNSA. CDR3 sequence reads: CASSWGNTDTQYF. The CDR3 nucleotides read TGTGCCAGCAGCTGGGGGAATACAGATACGCAGTATTTT.

The CDR3: CASSDGSNTEAFF. DNA of the CDR3: TGTGCCAGCAGCGACGGATCGAACACTGAAGCTTTCTTT. J is TRBJ1-1 and V is TRBV11-3; D not certain. V lost 5 bases and J lost 1, with 8 bases in between. Germline CDR1 SGHNT, CDR2 YENEEA. The CDR3 totals 13 residues.

V and J are TRBV12-3 or TRBV12-4 and TRBJ1-1; a weak D match, TRBD1 (5 bases). Trimming stripped 2 bases from V and 2 bases from J, with 9 bases between. This CDR3 spans 14 amino acids. This chain's CDR3 is CASSLSDRNTEAFF. CDR3 in DNA: TGTGCCAGCAGTTTATCCGACAGAAACACTGAAGCTTTCTTT.

This clonotype was seen repeatedly, ten times or more. The chain combines TRBV4-1 with TRBJ1-5; D is ambiguous. Trimming left V 0 bases short and J 3 bases short, with 9 bases between. From germline, CDR1 is MGHRA and CDR2 YSYEKL. The CDR3 spans 15 residues. CDR3 DNA: TGCGCCAGCAGCCAAGACCCGTCTAACAATCAGCCCCAGCATTTT. This codes for CASSQDPSNNQPQHF.

This clonotype has only a few counts. This chain uses TRBV19 with TRBJ2-1; D gene uncertain. The CDR3 contains 15 residues. Germline V gives CDR1 LNHDA, CDR2 SQIVND (reference sequence). The V gene lost 5 bases and the J gene lost 2 bases, with 13 bases spanning the gap. This CDR3 is CASSLTFEPYNEQFF. CDR3 DNA: TGTGCCAGTAGTCTTACCTTCGAGCCCTACAATGAGCAGTTCTTC.

This clonotype appeared a single time. The V gene is TRBV29-1, the J gene TRBJ1-2, with D perhaps TRBD1 (5 bases). This CDR3 has 15 amino acids. Trimming removed 0 bases from V and 5 bases from J, with 16 bases in between. The germline CDR1 and CDR2 sequences are SQVTM and ANQGSEA. CDR3 sequence reads: CSVEDRRGGGYGYTF. CDR3 coding DNA: TGCAGCGTTGAAGATCGTCGGGGGGGTGGTTATGGCTACACCTTC.

This clonotype showed up just a few times. CDR3 sequence reads: CASSPLAPSSYNEQFF. The CDR3 DNA reads TGTGCCAGCAGCCCACTAGCCCCGAGCTCCTACAATGAGCAGTTCTTC. The chain joins TRBV14 to TRBJ2-1, with D possibly TRBD2 on 6 matching bases. Germline assignment: CDR1 SGHDN and CDR2 FVKESK. CDR3 size: 16 residues. V lost 4 bases and J lost 0, with 13 bases in between.

This clonotype appeared a few times. CDR3 loop: CASSYSPTGNEAQYF. The CDR3 DNA is TGTGCCAGCAGTTACTCCCCTACAGGGAACGAGGCCCAGTACTTC. V gene TRBV6-5 combines with J gene TRBJ2-5, with a weak D call TRBD1 (6 bases). The CDR3 extends over 15 amino acids. From germline, CDR1 is MNHEY and CDR2 SVGAGI. V was shortened by 0 bases and J by 9 bases, with 17 bases between the two germline ends.

This clonotype was picked up a small number of times. The chain is built from TRBV3-1 and TRBJ1-2; no firm D call. V lost 0 bases, J lost 4 bases, and 18 bases lay in between. The CDR3 length is 17 residues. Germline CDR1 and CDR2: LGHDT and YNNKEL (reference sequence). The CDR3 nucleotides read TGTGCCAGCAGCCAAGATTCGGTTGTCGGGATCGCCTATGGCTACACCTTC. Protein sequence: CASSQDSVVGIAYGYTF.

This clonotype appeared many times. The chain uses TRBV20-1 and TRBJ2-7, with 13 positions matching TRBD2. The germline V gene encodes CDR1 DFQATT and CDR2 SNEGSKA (reference sequence). The J segment lost 4 bases and the V segment lost 0 bases, leaving 3 bases of the junction unmatched. This CDR3 spans 15 amino acids. The DNA for the CDR3 is TGCAGTGCTAGAGATCGGACTAGCGGGAGATACGAGCAGTACTTC. Its translation: CSARDRTSGRYEQYF.

This clonotype has just one count. V usage is TRBV24-1 and J usage is TRBJ1-6, with D tentatively TRBD1 (6 bases). In germline, CDR1 is KGHDR, CDR2 SFDVKD. With 11 bases removed from V and 5 bases from J, the gap between germline ends came to 12 bases. The CDR3 has 13 residues. DNA for the CDR3: TGTGCCATCGGCGCAGGGGATAATTCACCCCTCCACTTT. Its protein product is CAIGAGDNSPLHF.

The sample holds many counts of this clonotype. The CDR3, as DNA: TGTGCCACCAGTGATTCGGGAGACACCATATATTTT. This sequence encodes CATSDSGDTIYF. The chain combines TRBV24-1 with TRBJ1-3, with unresolved D. Per the germline V gene, CDR1 is KGHDR and CDR2 is SFDVKD. V lost 2 bases and J 8 bases, leaving 6 bases between the germline ends. This CDR3 has 12 residues.

The rearrangement links TRBV25-1 to TRBJ2-7; TRBD2 matches 13 bases. From germline, CDR1 is MGHDK and CDR2 SYGVNS. Trimming at V came to 0 bases and at J to 4 bases, leaving 3 bases not matched to a gene. The CDR3 consists of 16 residues. The CDR3 coding sequence is TGTGCCAGCAGTGAATATAGGACTAGCGGGAGTTACGAGCAGTACTTC. It specifies CASSEYRTSGSYEQYF.

This rearrangement joins TRBV10-3 to TRBJ2-1, with TRBD2 matching over 7 bases. Germline V gene lookup returns CDR1 ENHRY and CDR2 SYGVKD. This CDR3 is built from 12 residues. V was clipped by 0 bases and J by 12 bases; unmatched bases: 2. The CDR3 reads CAISESSGGQFF. The CDR3 nucleotides are TGTGCCATCAGTGAGTCCTCGGGGGGGCAGTTCTTC.